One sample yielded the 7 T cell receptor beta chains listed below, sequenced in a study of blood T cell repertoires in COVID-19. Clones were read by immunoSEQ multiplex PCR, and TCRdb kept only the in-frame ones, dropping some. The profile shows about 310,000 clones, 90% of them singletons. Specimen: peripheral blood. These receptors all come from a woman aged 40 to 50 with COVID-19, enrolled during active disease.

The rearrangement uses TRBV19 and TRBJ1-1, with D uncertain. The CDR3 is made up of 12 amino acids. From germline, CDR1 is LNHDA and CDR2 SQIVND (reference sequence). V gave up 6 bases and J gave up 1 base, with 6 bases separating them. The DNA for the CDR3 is TGTGCCAGTAGACAGTGGAACACTGAAGCTTTCTTT. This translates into CASRQWNTEAFF.

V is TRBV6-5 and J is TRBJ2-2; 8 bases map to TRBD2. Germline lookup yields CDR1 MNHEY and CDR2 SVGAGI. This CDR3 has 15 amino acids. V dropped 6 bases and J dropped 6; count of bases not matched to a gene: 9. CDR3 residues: CASSPELAGPGELFF. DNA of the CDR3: TGTGCCAGCAGCCCCGAGTTAGCGGGGCCCGGGGAGCTGTTTTTT.

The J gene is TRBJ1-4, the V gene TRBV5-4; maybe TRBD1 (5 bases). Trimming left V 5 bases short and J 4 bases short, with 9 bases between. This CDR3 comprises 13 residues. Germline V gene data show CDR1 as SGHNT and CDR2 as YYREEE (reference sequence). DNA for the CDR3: TGTGCCAGCAGGACAGATTATAATGAAAAACTGTTTTTT. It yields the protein CASRTDYNEKLFF. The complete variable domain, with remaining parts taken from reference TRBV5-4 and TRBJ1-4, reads ETGVTQSPTHLIKTRGQQVTLRCSSQSGHNTVSWYQQALGQGPQFIFQYYREEENGRGNFPPRFSGLQFPNYSSELNVNALELDDSALYLCASRTDYNEKLFFGSGTQLSVL.

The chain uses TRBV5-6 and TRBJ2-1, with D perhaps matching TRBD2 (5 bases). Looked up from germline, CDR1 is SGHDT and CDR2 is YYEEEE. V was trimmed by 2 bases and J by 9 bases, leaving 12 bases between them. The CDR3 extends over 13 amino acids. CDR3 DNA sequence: TGTGCCAGCAGCTTAATCGACTATCCTGAGCAGTTCTTC. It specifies CASSLIDYPEQFF.

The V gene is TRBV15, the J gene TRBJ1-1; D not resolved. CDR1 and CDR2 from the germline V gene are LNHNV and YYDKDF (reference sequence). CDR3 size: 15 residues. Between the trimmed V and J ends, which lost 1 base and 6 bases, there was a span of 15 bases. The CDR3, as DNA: TGTGCCACCAGCAGAGGTAACGTACTGAATCCTGAAGCTTTCTTT. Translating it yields CATSRGNVLNPEAFF. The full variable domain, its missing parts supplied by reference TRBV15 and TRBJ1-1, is DAMVIQNPRYQVTQFGKPVTLSCSQTLNHNVMYWYQQKSSQAPKLLFHYYDKDFNNEADTPDNFQSRRPNTSFCFLDIRSPGLGDTAMYLCATSRGNVLNPEAFFGQGTRLTVV.

Here the CDR3 reads CASSGTANQPQHF. The CDR3 nucleotides are TGTGCCAGCAGCGGGACAGCTAATCAGCCCCAGCATTTT. This chain uses TRBV7-2 with TRBJ1-5; 7 bases fit TRBD1. Germline V gene lookup returns CDR1 SGHTA and CDR2 FQGNSA. CDR3 size: 13 residues. V dropped 5 bases and J dropped 4; count of bases not matched to a gene: 2.

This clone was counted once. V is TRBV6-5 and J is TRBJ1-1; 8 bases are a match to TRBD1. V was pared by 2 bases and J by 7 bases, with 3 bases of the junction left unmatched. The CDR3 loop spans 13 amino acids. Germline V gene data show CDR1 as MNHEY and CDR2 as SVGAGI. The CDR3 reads CASSYNGQGEAFF. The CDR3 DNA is TGTGCCAGCAGTTACAACGGACAGGGTGAAGCTTTCTTT.